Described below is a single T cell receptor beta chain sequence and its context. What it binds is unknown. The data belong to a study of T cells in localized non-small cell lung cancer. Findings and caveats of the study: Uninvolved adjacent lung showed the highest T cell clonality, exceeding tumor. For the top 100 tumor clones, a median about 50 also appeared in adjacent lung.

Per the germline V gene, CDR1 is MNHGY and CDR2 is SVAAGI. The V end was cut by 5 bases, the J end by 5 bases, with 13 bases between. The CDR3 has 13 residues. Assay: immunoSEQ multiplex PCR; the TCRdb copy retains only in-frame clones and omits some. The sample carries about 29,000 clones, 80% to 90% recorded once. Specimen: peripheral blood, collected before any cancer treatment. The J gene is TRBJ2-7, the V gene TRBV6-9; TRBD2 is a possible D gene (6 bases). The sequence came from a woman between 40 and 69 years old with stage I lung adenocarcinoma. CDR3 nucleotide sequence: TGTGCCAGCAGTCCCGCGGGGCCCCACGAGCAGTACTTC. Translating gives CASSPAGPHEQYF.